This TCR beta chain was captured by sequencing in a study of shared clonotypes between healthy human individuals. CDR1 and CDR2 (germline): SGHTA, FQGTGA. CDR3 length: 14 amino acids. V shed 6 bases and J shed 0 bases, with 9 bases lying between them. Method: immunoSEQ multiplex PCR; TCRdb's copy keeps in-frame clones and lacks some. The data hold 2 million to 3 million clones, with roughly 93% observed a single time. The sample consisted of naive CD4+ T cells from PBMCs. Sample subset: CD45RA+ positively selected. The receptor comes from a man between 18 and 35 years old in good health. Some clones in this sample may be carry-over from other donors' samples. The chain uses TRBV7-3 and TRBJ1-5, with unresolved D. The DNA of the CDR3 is TGTGCCAGCAGAAAGGATTATAGCAATCAGCCCCAGCATTTT. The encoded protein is CASRKDYSNQPQHF.